This T cell receptor beta chain was identified during a study of T cell changes during pregnancy in multiple sclerosis. Generated by immunoSEQ multiplex PCR, the TCRdb table keeps only in-frame clones and is missing some. The table has tens of thousands of clones, around 92% seen once. Sequenced material: CD4+ T cells from peripheral blood mononuclear cells, taken after pregnancy. The clonotype was recovered from a female donor in good health, enrolled as a control in a pregnancy study.

CDR3 region: CAISGEREETQYF. For the CDR3, the DNA is TGTGCCATCAGCGGGGAGCGGGAAGAGACCCAGTACTTC. The genes are TRBV10-3 and TRBJ2-5; D may be TRBD2 (6 bases). Germline values: CDR1 ENHRY, CDR2 SYGVKD. The CDR3 is 13 amino acids. The V end lost 6 bases, the J end lost 3 bases, and 11 bases lay between the germline ends.